This T cell receptor (beta chain) was documented in a study of Ad26.COV2.S vaccination and SARS-CoV-2 variants. The treatment here: around 19 received Ad26.COV2.S at low or high dose, single or two shots; several received placebo; per-sample allocation not given. The samples date from day 63 after the first vaccine or placebo injection. In the case of this clone: Its antigen remains unknown.

Findings of the study overall: Vaccine recipients showed a spike-specific TCR breadth that was higher than in placebo recipients.

Using immunoSEQ multiplex PCR, the repertoire was profiled, and TCRdb retains in-frame clones only, with some absent. Of 300,000 to 500,000 clones listed, roughly nine tenths are singletons. This CDR3 region has 12 residues. V dropped 5 bases and J dropped 2 bases, with 6 bases sitting between them. Germline V CDR1 and CDR2: SGHTA, FQGNSA. Sequencing used peripheral blood, obtained in a trial of Ad26.COV2.S vaccine versus placebo. The rearrangement joins TRBV7-2 to TRBJ1-2; no definite D call. The TCR originated in a person aged 18-65 years who received the Ad26.COV2.S COVID-19 vaccine or a placebo. The CDR3 sequence is CASSVTNYGYTF. In nucleotides, the CDR3 is TGTGCCAGCAGCGTCACCAACTATGGCTACACCTTC. Supplemented by reference TRBV7-2 and TRBJ1-2, the full variable domain reads GAGVSQSPSNKVTEKGKDVELRCDPISGHTALYWYRQSLGQGLEFLIYFQGNSAPDKSGLPSDRFSAERTGGSVSTLTIQRTQQEDSAVYLCASSVTNYGYTFGSGTRLTVV.